This T cell receptor beta chain was obtained from a study of blood T cell repertoires in COVID-19. V lost 2 bases and J lost 2; bases outside the gene matches: 5. This CDR3 is 15 amino acids long. Per the germline V gene, CDR1 is SGDLS and CDR2 is YYNGEE. The method was immunoSEQ multiplex PCR; TCRdb's version includes in-frame clones alone and lacks a portion of them. The data hold 250,000 or so clones, with around 89% observed a single time. The TCR sequence derives from a man aged 35 to 55 who had recovered from COVID-19. The chain has TRBV9 and TRBJ2-7, with 9 bases lining up with TRBD2. The specimen sequenced was PBMCs or T cells enriched from blood (not recorded which). The CDR3 here is CASSVSGGKTYEQYF. For the CDR3, the DNA is TGTGCCAGCAGCGTTAGCGGGGGTAAGACCTACGAGCAGTACTTC.